This T cell receptor beta chain was identified in a study of T cells in Graves' hyperthyroidism and ophthalmopathy. This clonotype appeared many times. Using RNA transcripts as the source, TCR beta CDR3 regions were amplified. HTBI primers drove first-round RT-PCR of the TCR CDR3. MiXCR was run by TCRdb on the multiplex PCR reads, yielding one entry per CDR3 protein. The repertoire has nearly 600,000 distinct CDR3 sequences, approximately 15% of them found once; the top ten carry less than 9%. The clonotype was recovered from a young woman with Graves' ophthalmopathy. Sequenced input: blood.

CDR3: CAWEQGGVNTEAFF. For the CDR3, the DNA is TGTGCCTGGGAGCAAGGAGGGGTGAACACTGAAGCTTTCTTT. V usage is TRBV30 and J usage is TRBJ1-1; tentative D call: TRBD1 (5 bases). Between the trimmed V and J ends, which lost 5 bases and 0 bases, there was a span of 13 bases. Germline lookup yields CDR1 GTSNPN and CDR2 SVGIG (reference sequence). This CDR3 is built from 14 residues.